These 2 T cell receptor beta chains originate from one sample sequenced in a study of shared clonotypes between healthy human individuals. Using immunoSEQ multiplex PCR, the repertoire was profiled, and TCRdb retains in-frame clones only, with some absent. Of around 1.4 million clones in the sample, 98% are singletons; the top ten hold 0.3% to 0.45%. The sequenced material came from naive CD4+ T cells sorted from blood. The subset denotes: CD45RA+ positively selected. Receptors originate from a man aged 25-45 years in good health.

J is TRBJ2-7 and V is TRBV5-1; 9 positions agree with TRBD1. Germline V gene data show CDR1 as SGHRS and CDR2 as YFSETQ. Trimming cost V 0 bases and J 5 bases; bases outside gene matches: 3. CDR3 length: 14 amino acids. The CDR3 nucleotides read TGCGCCAGCAGCTTGGCCGGGACAGGGAACGAGCAGTACTTC. Protein sequence: CASSLAGTGNEQYF.

The CDR3 DNA follows: TGCGCCAGCGGCGTACAGACGAACACTGAAGCTTTCTTT. This encodes CASGVQTNTEAFF. The V and J genes are TRBV5-1 and TRBJ1-1; D not certain. Germline CDR1 SGHRS, CDR2 YFSETQ. V lost 7 bases and J lost 1, with 11 bases in between. The CDR3 covers 13 residues.